This T cell receptor beta chain was captured in a study of CD8+ T cells in alopecia areata. Following extraction, RNA underwent reverse transcription to cDNA, which served as the sequencing template. Data came from immunoSEQ multiplex PCR; TCRdb stores just in-frame clones and leaves some out. Here the sample spans some 80,000 clones, about 71% being singletons. After removal of 5 bases from V and 5 bases from J, the junction contained 4 bases not matched to a gene. From germline, CDR1 is SGHTA and CDR2 FQGNSA. This CDR3 has 13 residues. Regarding treatment: oral pan-JAK inhibitor, 5-10 mg twice daily. Notes on the study in general: Tofacitinib significantly reduced both scalp clonality and expanded CD8+ clones among the top 100.

A few counts support this clone. No antigen is known for it. This sequence was found in a human donor with alopecia areata. The V gene is TRBV7-2, the J gene TRBJ2-7, with 9 bases identical to TRBD2. The sample in question was CD8+ T cells sorted from blood, obtained at week 24, from a patient treated with tofacitinib. This chain's CDR3 is CASSDSGGDEQYF. The CDR3 nucleotides read TGTGCCAGCAGCGATAGCGGGGGTGACGAGCAGTACTTC. Together with reference TRBV7-2 and TRBJ2-7, the CDR3 gives the full variable domain: GAGVSQSPSNKVTEKGKDVELRCDPISGHTALYWYRQSLGQGLEFLIYFQGNSAPDKSGLPSDRFSAERTGGSVSTLTIQRTQQEDSAVYLCASSDSGGDEQYFGPGTRLTVT.